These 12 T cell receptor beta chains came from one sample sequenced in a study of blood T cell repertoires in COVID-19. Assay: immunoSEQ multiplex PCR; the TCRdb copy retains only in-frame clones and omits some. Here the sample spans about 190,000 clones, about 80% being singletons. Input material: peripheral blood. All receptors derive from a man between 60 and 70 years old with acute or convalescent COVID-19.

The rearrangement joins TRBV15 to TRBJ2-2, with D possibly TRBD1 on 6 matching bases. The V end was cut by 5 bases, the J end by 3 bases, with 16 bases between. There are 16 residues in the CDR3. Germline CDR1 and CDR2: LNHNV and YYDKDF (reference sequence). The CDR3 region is CATSGLGASHTGELFF. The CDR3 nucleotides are TGTGCCACCAGCGGACTGGGGGCGAGTCACACCGGGGAGCTGTTTTTT.

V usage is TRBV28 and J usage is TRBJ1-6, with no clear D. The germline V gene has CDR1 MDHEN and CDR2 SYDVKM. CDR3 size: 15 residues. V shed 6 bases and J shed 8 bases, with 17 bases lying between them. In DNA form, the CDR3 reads TGTGCCAGCAGCCTTCACAGATTGCGAGATTCACCCCTCCACTTT. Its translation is CASSLHRLRDSPLHF.

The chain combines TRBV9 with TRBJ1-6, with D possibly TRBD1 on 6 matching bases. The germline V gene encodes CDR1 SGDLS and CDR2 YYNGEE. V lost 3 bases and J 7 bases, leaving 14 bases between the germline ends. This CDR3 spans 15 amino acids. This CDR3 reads CASSAGSGVNSPLHF. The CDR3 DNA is TGTGCCAGCAGCGCGGGGTCAGGGGTCAATTCACCCCTCCACTTT.

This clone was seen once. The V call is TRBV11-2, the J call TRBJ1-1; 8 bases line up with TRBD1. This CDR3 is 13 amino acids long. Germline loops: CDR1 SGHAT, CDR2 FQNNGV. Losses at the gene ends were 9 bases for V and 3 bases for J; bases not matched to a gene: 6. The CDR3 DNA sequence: TGTGCCAGTACGCAGGGGGCCTACACTGAAGCTTTCTTT. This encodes CASTQGAYTEAFF.

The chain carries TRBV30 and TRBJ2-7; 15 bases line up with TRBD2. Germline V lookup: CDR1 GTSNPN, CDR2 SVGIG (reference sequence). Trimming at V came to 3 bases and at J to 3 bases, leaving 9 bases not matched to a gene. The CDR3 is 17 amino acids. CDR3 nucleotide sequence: TGTGCCTGGAGCAAAGGACTAGCGGGAGGGAAATACTACGAGCAGTACTTC. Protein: CAWSKGLAGGKYYEQYF. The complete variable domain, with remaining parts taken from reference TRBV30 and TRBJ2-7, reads SQTIHQWPATLVQPVGSPLSLECTVEGTSNPNLYWYRQAAGRGLQLLFYSVGIGQISSEVPQNLSASRPQDRQFILSSKKLLLSDSGFYLCAWSKGLAGGKYYEQYFGPGTRLTVT.

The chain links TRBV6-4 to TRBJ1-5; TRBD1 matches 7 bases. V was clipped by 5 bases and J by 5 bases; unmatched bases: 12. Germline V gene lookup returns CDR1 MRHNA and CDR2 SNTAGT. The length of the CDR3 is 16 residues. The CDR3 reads CASSYTQGLSDQPQHF. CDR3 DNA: TGTGCCAGCAGTTATACACAGGGGCTCTCAGATCAGCCCCAGCATTTT.

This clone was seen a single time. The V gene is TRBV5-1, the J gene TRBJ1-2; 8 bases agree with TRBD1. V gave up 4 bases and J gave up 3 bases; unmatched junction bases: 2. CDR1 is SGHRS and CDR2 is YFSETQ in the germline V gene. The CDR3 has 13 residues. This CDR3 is CASSQQGDYGYTF. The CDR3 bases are TGCGCCAGCAGCCAACAGGGGGACTATGGCTACACCTTC.

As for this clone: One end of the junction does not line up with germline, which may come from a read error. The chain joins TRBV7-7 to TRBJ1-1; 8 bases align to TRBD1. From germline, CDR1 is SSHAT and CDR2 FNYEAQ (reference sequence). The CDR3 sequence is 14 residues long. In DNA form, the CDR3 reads TGTGCTAGCAGCCCTCTTACAGGGGGCACTGAAGCTTTCTTT. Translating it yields CASSPLTGGTEAFF.

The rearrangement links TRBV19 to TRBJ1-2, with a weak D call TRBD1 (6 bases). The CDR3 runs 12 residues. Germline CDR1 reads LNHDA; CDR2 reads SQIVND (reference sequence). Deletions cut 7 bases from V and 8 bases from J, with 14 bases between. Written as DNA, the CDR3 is TGTGCCAGTACTCCAGGGGAAAGGGGCTACACCTTC. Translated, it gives CASTPGERGYTF.

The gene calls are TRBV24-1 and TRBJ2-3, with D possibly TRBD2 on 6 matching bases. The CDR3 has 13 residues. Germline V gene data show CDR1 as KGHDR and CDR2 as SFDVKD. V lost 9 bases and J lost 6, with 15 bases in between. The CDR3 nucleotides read TGTGCCACCTCGCTGACCCGGGGGGATACGCAGTATTTT. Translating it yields CATSLTRGDTQYF.

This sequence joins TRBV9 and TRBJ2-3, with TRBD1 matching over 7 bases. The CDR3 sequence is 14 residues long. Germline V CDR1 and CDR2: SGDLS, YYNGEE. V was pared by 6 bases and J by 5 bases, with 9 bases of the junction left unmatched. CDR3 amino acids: CASTPEGAKDTQYF. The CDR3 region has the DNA TGTGCCAGCACCCCCGAGGGGGCCAAAGATACGCAGTATTTT.

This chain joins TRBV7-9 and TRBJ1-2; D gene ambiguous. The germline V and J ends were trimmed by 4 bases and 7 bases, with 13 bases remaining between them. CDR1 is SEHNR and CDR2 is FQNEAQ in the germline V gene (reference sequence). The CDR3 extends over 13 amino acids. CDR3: CASSSRPTAGYTF. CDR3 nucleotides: TGTGCCAGCAGCTCCCGCCCCACAGCTGGCTACACCTTC.